This T cell receptor (beta chain) was recorded in a study of shared clonotypes between healthy human individuals. Study details: Per-donor plates numbered three CD4 naive, three CD4 memory, two CD8 naive and one CD8 memory.

The investigators split CD4+ cells into a CD45RA+ naive subset and a CD45RA-negative memory subset. Trimming shortened V by 1 base and J by 3 bases, and 15 bases separated the two germline ends. The CDR3 is 16 amino acids. Germline values: CDR1 SNHLY, CDR2 FYNNEI. TCRdb's table, derived via immunoSEQ multiplex PCR, lists solely in-frame clones and lacks some. The sample holds some 1,600,000 clones, 95% to 99% seen once. The sample comprised naive CD4+ T cells sorted from blood. As for subset: CD45RA+ positively selected. This chain uses TRBV2 with TRBJ1-1; a possible D gene is TRBD1 (6 bases). The origin of this receptor is a man aged 25 to 40 in good health. The CDR3 nucleotides are TGTGCCAGCAGTGAAGATATAGGGGGATCCCACACTGAAGCTTTCTTT. Translated: CASSEDIGGSHTEAFF. Using reference TRBV2 and TRBJ1-1 for the parts outside the CDR3, the full variable domain is EPEVTQTPSHQVTQMGQEVILRCVPISNHLYFYWYRQILGQKVEFLVSFYNNEISEKSEIFDDQFSVERPDGSNFTLKIRSTKLEDSAMYFCASSEDIGGSHTEAFFGQGTRLTVV.